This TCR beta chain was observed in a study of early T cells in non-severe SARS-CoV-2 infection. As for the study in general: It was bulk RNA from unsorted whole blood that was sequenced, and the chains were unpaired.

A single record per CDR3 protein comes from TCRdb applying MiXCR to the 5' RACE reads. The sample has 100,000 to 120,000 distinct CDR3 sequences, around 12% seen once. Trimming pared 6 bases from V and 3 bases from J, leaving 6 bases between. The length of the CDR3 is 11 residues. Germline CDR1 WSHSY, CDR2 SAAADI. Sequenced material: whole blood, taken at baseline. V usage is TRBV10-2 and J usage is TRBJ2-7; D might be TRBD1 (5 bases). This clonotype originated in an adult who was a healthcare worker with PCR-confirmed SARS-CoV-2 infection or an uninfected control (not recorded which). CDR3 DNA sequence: TGCGCCAGCAGGGGGCGCTACGAGCAGTACTTC. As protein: CASRGRYEQYF.